A selection of T cell receptor beta chains follows, all from one sample in a study of T-cell reconstitution after alpha-beta-depleted transplantation in children. In TCRdb, the PCR reads were re-called with MiXCR into one record per CDR3 protein. The sample contains approximately 350,000 distinct CDR3 sequences, 15% to 20% of which appear only once. The sample was PBMCs, mostly from graft donor cells, taken 360 days after TCRalphabeta/CD19-depleted stem cell transplant. Receptors were obtained from a male patient under 10 years old who had a stem cell transplant for acute lymphoblastic leukemia, so the T cells may come from the graft donor. The conserved cysteine and the conserved F or W are not part of the CDR3 here. Size values are once, few and many counts, or a class for expanded clones, and some rows have none.

TRBV4-2	many	TRBJ2-3	ASSQRSSGGDTQY
TRBV20-1	few	TRBJ1-4	SARLSGTNEKLF
TRBV29-1	few	TRBJ2-3	SVEGGTSGSSTDTQY
TRBV29-1	NA	TRBJ2-3	SGREGSTDTQY
TRBV5-1	few	TRBJ2-7	ASSLEGREQY
TRBV12-3/TRBV12-4	NA	TRBJ2-1	ASSSGLVPYNEQF
TRBV7-7	many	TRBJ2-1	ASSPGPGGGKNEQF
TRBV12-3/TRBV12-4	few	TRBJ2-7	ASSLVGLAGGDEQY
TRBV28	NA	TRBJ2-1	ASSLPGTGYYNEQF
TRBV27	NA	TRBJ1-2	ASLGQGQGGYT
TRBV20-1	few	TRBJ1-2	SARGGNNYGYT
TRBV5-1	few	TRBJ2-7	ASRVGQAPREQY
TRBV6-5	NA	TRBJ1-3	ASSYRDPRGGNTIY
TRBV6-1	NA	TRBJ1-3	ASSRRQGPSALIY
TRBV15	many	TRBJ2-7	ATSRAFQALAGGPYEQY
TRBV20-1	NA	TRBJ2-1	SARPWIIPYYEQF
TRBV4-3	NA	TRBJ1-6	ASSQGVPTGRNSPLH